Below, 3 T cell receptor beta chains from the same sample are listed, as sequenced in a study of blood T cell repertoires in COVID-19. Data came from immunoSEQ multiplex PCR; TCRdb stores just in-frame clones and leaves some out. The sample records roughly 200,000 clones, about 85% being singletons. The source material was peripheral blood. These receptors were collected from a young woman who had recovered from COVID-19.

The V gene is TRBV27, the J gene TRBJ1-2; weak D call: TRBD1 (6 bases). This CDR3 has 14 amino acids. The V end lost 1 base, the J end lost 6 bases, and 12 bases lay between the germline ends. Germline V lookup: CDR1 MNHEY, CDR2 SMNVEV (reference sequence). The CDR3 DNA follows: TGTGCCAGCAGTTTATTGGGGGGGCTAAATGGCTACACCTTC. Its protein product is CASSLLGGLNGYTF.

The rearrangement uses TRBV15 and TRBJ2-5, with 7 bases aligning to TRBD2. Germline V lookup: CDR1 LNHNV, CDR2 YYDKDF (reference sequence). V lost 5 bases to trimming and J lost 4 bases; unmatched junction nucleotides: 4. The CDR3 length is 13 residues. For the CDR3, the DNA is TGTGCCACCAGCGGCGGGAGAACAGAGACCCAGTACTTC. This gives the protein CATSGGRTETQYF.

CDR3 DNA: TGTGCCAGCAGAGGACAGGGGGACCCGACCCAGTACTTC. Protein: CASRGQGDPTQYF. This chain connects TRBV27 to TRBJ2-5, with 10 bases matching TRBD1. Germline CDR1 reads MNHEY; CDR2 reads SMNVEV (reference sequence). J lost 7 bases, V lost 6 bases, and 5 bases had no gene match. CDR3 length: 13 residues.